This T cell receptor (beta chain) was identified during a study of regulatory T cells in long-lasting Graves disease. Time point in this sample: newly diagnosed GD, antithyroid drugs for less than 3 months. Following extraction of RNA from PBMCs, that RNA was used to make the TCR library. This CDR3 spans 13 amino acids. Germline lookup yields CDR1 SNHLY and CDR2 FYNNEI. J lost 7 bases, V lost 4 bases, and 4 bases had no gene match. Library construction for TCR beta used iRepertoire HTBI primers and Arm-PCR of CDR3 regions. TCRdb fed the multiplex PCR reads into MiXCR, producing one record per CDR3 protein. The data contain some 370,000 distinct CDR3 sequences, approximately 10% of them singletons. These data were also filed under a second study, of T cells in Graves' hyperthyroidism and ophthalmopathy.

Sequencing was performed on peripheral blood mononuclear cells (PBMCs), taken at new diagnosis, from a patient treated with antithyroid drugs. This rearrangement joins TRBV2 to TRBJ1-5; 7 nucleotides match TRBD1. This clonotype originated in a woman under 30 with Graves disease. CDR3 loop: CASSGRGRQPQHF. The CDR3 DNA follows: TGTGCCAGCAGTGGCAGGGGGAGGCAGCCCCAGCATTTT.